This T cell receptor (beta chain) originates from a study of shared clonotypes between healthy human individuals (dated by TCRdb to between 2020 and 2021). Regarding the complete study: The cohort comprised a couple of women and a few men aged 18 to 49 years. For each donor, CD4 naive and CD4 memory were each run on three plates, CD8 naive on two plates, and CD8 memory on one plate. The study deeply sequenced blood TCR repertoires of several healthy adults to estimate repertoire size and the extent of clonotype sharing between individuals. Different laboratories and diverse techniques were used to prepare libraries and sequence TCR repertoires, to increase sequencing depth and limit assay-specific biases. Between about 0.94 and 8.9 billion PBMCs per donor were obtained by leukapheresis.

As to this clone: Its antigen target is currently unknown. Base qualities are not at hand, and no much larger clone is one base apart.

Overall study results and their limits: Sampling was restricted to blood, and TCR repertoires in tissues likely differ from the TCR repertoires found in blood. The small number of donors limited the genetic and exposure-history diversity represented. Based on pairwise subsampling, the degree of clonotype sharing among donors was expected to be affected by sequencing depth. Rarefaction of sorted-subset datasets indicated incomplete sequencing despite the large sequencing depth. Estimated clonotype richness was generally larger for naive than for memory subsets. Compared with non-shared clonotypes, clonotypes shared by all four sorted-subset donors had higher generation probabilities. Around 5% of naive CD4, 3.5% of naive CD8, 2.3% of memory CD4, and about 0.4% of memory CD8 clonotypes were shared across a few donors.

Donors were healthy HIV-negative adults with no recently reported acute infections or vaccinations. Every donor was a Caucasian adult living in Nashville, Tennessee, USA. CD4+ T cells were enriched through magnetic negative selection, after which naive cells were positively selected on CD45RA and the remaining negative fraction served as the memory subset. Blood was collected by leukapheresis, and PBMCs were isolated by Ficoll-Histopaque density gradient centrifugation and then cryopreserved in liquid nitrogen vapor phase. Analytical flow cytometry was used to check the purity and quantity of each magnetically sorted T cell population. From each sorted fraction, genomic DNA was isolated and quantified by UV absorbance on a Nanodrop 2000c. V lost 6 bases and J lost 2 bases; the stretch between them is 17 bases long. Sequences MNHEY (CDR1) and SVGAGI (CDR2) are obtained from the germline V gene. The CDR3 measures 15 amino acids from cysteine to phenylalanine. Only CDR3 DNA is held: 45 bases, read in frame from base 1.

Using the deep immunoSEQ assay, TCR CDR3 regions were amplified from genomic DNA by multiplex PCR. Extracted genomic DNA from each cell subset was distributed evenly across all wells of several immunoSEQ 96-well plates, and each plate was treated as a replicate. For sorted subsets, roughly 0.2 ug genomic DNA, equal to about 30,000 T cell genomes, was loaded into each replicate PCR. Purified libraries were measured with a Qubit 3.0 fluorometer, size-checked on a Bioanalyzer 2100, and measured again with the KAPA Library Quantification kit. Every immunoSEQ 96-well plate was sequenced on a dedicated single-read 150-cycle Illumina NextSeq 550 flow cell. In the authors' own workflow: The immunoSEQ output contained only junctional sequences without quality scores, so filtering could not match that applied to full-length reads. To assign V/J genes and CDR3, sequences were annotated using PyIR, a Python wrapper for IgBLAST v1.9, with IMGT germline references. Reads with weak V/J assignments (E-value above 1e-6), missing CDR3, stop codons, out-of-frame junctions, or ambiguous translated residues were removed. V3J clonotypes were defined by identical inferred V gene, J gene, and CDR3 amino acid sequence. Percentage overlap between repertoires was computed as shared unique clonotypes divided by the size of the smaller repertoire. Repertoire richness was assessed with RTK rarefaction, the Chao1 estimator, and Recon v2.1 estimates of unobserved clonotypes. Generation probabilities were computed with OLGA for all TCRbeta clonotypes obtained by the gDNA method from several donors. TCRdb retrieved this table from immuneACCESS and kept in-frame rearrangements only. Not all clones are present; in checked studies, unresolved V genes account for under half, and no reason is known for the remainder. V, J and clone size were drawn from that table, and D and trimming were deduced from the DNA. This sample comprises around 2.1 million clones, nearly 97% of them detected only once. The ten largest clones take up around 0.13% of the sample.

The sequence joins TRBV6-5 to TRBJ2-7; matching of 5 bases hints at TRBD2 as the D gene. The sequence derives from a man between 18 and 29 years old in good health. The sample was naive CD4+ T cells sorted from blood. This specimen's cell subset or site label, interpreted: CD45RA+ positively selected. Here the CDR3 is given as CASSPSLQGTYEQYF. The nucleotide sequence is TGTGCCAGCAGCCCTAGCCTACAAGGAACCTACGAGCAGTACTTC.